Listed here are 23 T cell receptor beta chains from one sample, sequenced in a study of human T cells and chemical hapten exposure. TCRdb re-called the RACE reads with MiXCR, one entry per CDR3 protein. The sample yields about 42,000 distinct CDR3 sequences, more than 8.5% seen once. Time point denoted: patch test 2, 6 weeks after DPC sensitization. Treatment here: therapeutic diphenylcyclopropenone sensitization with weekly scalp DPC. Specimen: whole blood, collected in connection with sensitization to the hapten diphenylcyclopropenone (DPC). Every receptor here comes from a middle-aged woman with alopecia areata. Some clones in this sample may be carry-over from other donors' samples.

This clonotype appeared many times. This chain uses TRBV21-1 with TRBJ2-2; the DNA was not compared with TRBD1, the D call given in the table. TRBV21-1 is shown as a pseudogene. The CDR3 totals 15 residues. The CDR3 loop reads CASGGTGANTGELFF. The CDR3 DNA reads TGTGCCAGCGGGGGGACAGGGGCGAACACCGGGGAGCTGTTTTTT.

This clonotype was picked up many times. V and J are TRBV7-3 and TRBJ2-2, with no clear D. The CDR3 loop spans 15 amino acids. Germline lookup yields CDR1 SGHTA and CDR2 FQGTGA. The V and J ends lost 4 bases and 6 bases respectively, with 15 bases between them. As DNA, the CDR3 is TGTGCCAGCAGCTGGGCTACCCCCCGACCCGGGGAGCTGTTTTTT. This translates into CASSWATPRPGELFF.

Of note for this clonotype: An end of the junction does not agree with germline; a read error may underlie this. J is TRBJ2-7 and V is TRBV2; D remains ambiguous. This CDR3 spans 14 amino acids. Germline-derived CDR1 and CDR2 are SNHLY and FYNNEI. CDR3 DNA: TGTGTCAGCAGCCCCCAAGGACGGACCTACGAGCAGTACTTC. It yields the protein CVSSPQGRTYEQYF.

The table lists this clonotype with a few counts. The chain recombines TRBV30 with TRBJ2-3; TRBD2 agrees at 7 bases. This CDR3 region has 14 residues. V was clipped by 3 bases and J by 1 base; unmatched bases: 4. In germline, CDR1 is GTSNPN, CDR2 SVGIG (reference sequence). In nucleotides, the CDR3 is TGTGCCTGGAGGACACGGGGGGGCACAGATACGCAGTATTTT. It yields the protein CAWRTRGGTDTQYF.

The rearrangement links TRBV7-6 to TRBJ2-5, with D tentatively TRBD1 or TRBD2 (7 bases each). CDR1 is SGHVS and CDR2 is FNYEAQ in the germline V gene. Trimming took 6 bases from V and 4 from J, leaving 15 bases between them. This CDR3 spans 14 amino acids. The CDR3 spells CASRGGTAGETQYF. In DNA, the CDR3 is TGTGCCAGCAGGGGAGGGACAGCCGGAGAGACCCAGTACTTC.

This sequence joins TRBV27 and TRBJ1-4; D not certain. The CDR3 runs 16 residues. Germline lookup yields CDR1 MNHEY and CDR2 SMNVEV (reference sequence). V was cut by 5 bases and J by 0 bases, with 13 bases left in between. CDR3 sequence: CASSPRRRATNEKLFF. CDR3 coding DNA: TGTGCCAGCAGTCCCCGACGCCGTGCAACTAATGAAAAACTGTTTTTT. The full variable domain, completed using reference TRBV27 and TRBJ1-4, is EAQVTQNPRYLITVTGKKLTVTCSQNMNHEYMSWYRQDPGLGLRQIYYSMNVEVTDKGDVPEGYKVSRKEKRNFPLILESPSPNQTSLYFCASSPRRRATNEKLFFGSGTQLSVL.

The rearrangement links TRBV29-1 to TRBJ2-3; 8 nucleotides match TRBD2. The V and J ends lost 7 bases and 3 bases, in that order; junction bases with no gene match: 9. Germline V gene data show CDR1 as SQVTM and CDR2 as ANQGSEA. The CDR3 extends over 14 amino acids. The CDR3 loop reads CSGAIAGGTDTQYF. Here the CDR3 DNA reads TGCAGCGGCGCTATCGCGGGGGGTACAGATACGCAGTATTTT.

This clonotype was counted ten times or more. The rearrangement joins TRBV20-1 to TRBJ2-3; TRBD2 aligns across 8 bases. The CDR3 loop spans 15 amino acids. V was pared by 0 bases and J by 1 base, with 3 bases of the junction left unmatched. Germline V CDR1 and CDR2: DFQATT, SNEGSKA (reference sequence). The CDR3 bases are TGCAGTGCTAGAGATCTGCGGGGGGGCACAGATACGCAGTATTTT. This encodes CSARDLRGGTDTQYF.

This clonotype was recorded at least ten times. The chain uses TRBV20-1 and TRBJ1-2, with no clear D. V shed 0 bases and J shed 2 bases, with 16 bases lying between them. The CDR3 runs to 16 residues. Germline CDR1 is DFQATT and CDR2 is SNEGSKA (reference sequence). For the CDR3, the DNA is TGCAGTGCTAGAGATGGTTTTAGGACGGCCAACTATGGCTACACCTTC. It encodes CSARDGFRTANYGYTF.

There are many counts of this clonotype. The chain carries TRBV18 and TRBJ1-1; TRBD1 matches at 7 bases. The CDR3 runs to 15 residues. Trimming cost V 2 bases and J 3 bases; bases outside gene matches: 6. The germline CDR1 and CDR2 sequences are KGHSH and LQKENI. CDR3 protein: CASSPTTGADTEAFF. The CDR3 coding sequence is TGTGCCAGCTCACCAACAACAGGGGCGGACACTGAAGCTTTCTTT.

At least ten counts were recorded for this clonotype. CDR3 bases: TGTGCCAGCAGCCAATTGGGGGTTCCCTCCTATAATTCACCCCTCCACTTT. It specifies CASSQLGVPSYNSPLHF. This chain links TRBV14 with TRBJ1-6, with TRBD1 as a possible D gene (5 bases). CDR3 length equals 17 residues. Trimming cost V 2 bases and J 0 bases, with 11 bases left between them. Germline CDR1 is SGHDN and CDR2 is FVKESK.

Many counts were recorded for this clonotype. The rearrangement joins TRBV4-1 to TRBJ2-1; 11 bases match TRBD1. This CDR3 is built from 16 residues. The germline CDR1 and CDR2 sequences are MGHRA and YSYEKL. The V segment lost 3 bases and the J segment 7 bases; nucleotides outside the gene matches: 8. The CDR3 DNA reads TGCGCCAGCAGCCATTGGGGACAGGGGGTTGTTAATGAGCAGTTCTTC. Amino acids: CASSHWGQGVVNEQFF.

In this sample, this clonotype turned up many times. The chain has TRBV28 and TRBJ2-3; D might be TRBD1 (5 bases). The CDR3 sequence is 13 residues long. CDR1 MDHEN and CDR2 SYDVKM come from the germline V gene. Between the trimmed V and J ends, which lost 5 bases and 0 bases, there was a span of 6 bases. The chain's CDR3 is CASSRGSTDTQYF. The CDR3 DNA follows: TGTGCCAGCAGTAGGGGCAGCACAGATACGCAGTATTTT.

This clonotype has a count of ten or more. V usage is TRBV12-3 or TRBV12-4 and J usage is TRBJ2-1, with 8 bases identical to TRBD2. The ends lost 2 bases at V and 4 bases at J; junction bases unmatched: 4. There are 15 residues in the CDR3. The CDR3 reads CASSLRAGGYNEQFF. DNA for the CDR3: TGTGCCAGCAGTTTACGGGCGGGGGGTTACAATGAGCAGTTCTTC.

This clonotype was counted at least ten times. The chain carries TRBV5-4 and TRBJ2-2, with 9 nucleotides matching TRBD1. The CDR3 covers 14 residues. The V and J ends lost 3 bases and 5 bases, in that order; junction bases with no gene match: 2. Looked up from germline, CDR1 is SGHNT and CDR2 is YYREEE (reference sequence). The DNA of the CDR3 is TGTGCCAGCAGCTCCGGGACAGGGACCGGGGAGCTGTTTTTT. Encoded protein: CASSSGTGTGELFF.

This clonotype was observed a handful of times. CDR3: CSVMGLIQGDEQYF. The CDR3 DNA reads TGCAGCGTTATGGGTTTAATACAGGGGGACGAGCAGTACTTC. This sequence joins TRBV29-1 and TRBJ2-7; 8 bases are shared with TRBD1. The CDR3 has 14 residues. Trimming took 5 bases from V and 5 from J; bases not matched to a gene: 11. Looked up from germline, CDR1 is SQVTM and CDR2 is ANQGSEA.

This clonotype was picked up many times. The chain recombines TRBV7-9 with TRBJ2-1, with D hard to call. The CDR3 contains 15 residues. CDR1 and CDR2 (germline): SEHNR, FQNEAQ (reference sequence). The ends were cut back, 1 base at V and 9 bases at J, with 16 bases in the middle. CDR3: CASSLGGGIVGEQFF. The CDR3 region has the DNA TGTGCCAGCAGCTTAGGCGGTGGAATAGTCGGTGAGCAGTTCTTC.

Many counts were recorded for this clonotype. The V call is TRBV6-2 or TRBV6-3, the J call TRBJ1-6, with unresolved D. Germline assignment: CDR1 MNHEY and CDR2 SVGEGT. V was cut by 8 bases and J by 0 bases, with 5 bases left in between. The CDR3 extends over 13 amino acids. CDR3 residues: CASWDSYNSPLHF. DNA of the CDR3: TGTGCCAGCTGGGACTCCTATAATTCACCCCTCCACTTT.

The chain carries TRBV9 and TRBJ1-1, with TRBD1 matching over 9 bases. V shed 4 bases and J 5 bases; nucleotides not matched to a gene: 6. This CDR3 is built from 14 residues. In germline, CDR1 is SGDLS, CDR2 YYNGEE. The CDR3 is CASSTGTGRTEAFF. The CDR3 region has the DNA TGTGCCAGCAGCACCGGGACAGGGAGGACTGAAGCTTTCTTT. Complete variable domain (other parts from reference TRBV9 and TRBJ1-1): DSGVTQTPKHLITATGQRVTLRCSPRSGDLSVYWYQQSLDQGLQFLIQYYNGEERAKGNILERFSAQQFPDLHSELNLSSLELGDSALYFCASSTGTGRTEAFFGQGTRLTVV.

This clonotype was seen ten or more times. The gene calls are TRBV28 and TRBJ2-5; TRBD1 agrees at 7 bases. In germline, CDR1 is MDHEN, CDR2 SYDVKM. V gave up 1 base and J gave up 5 bases; unmatched junction bases: 10. This CDR3 contains 16 residues. CDR3 nucleotide sequence: TGTGCCAGCAGTTTATATACAGGGGCGAACTTGGAGACCCAGTACTTC. Its protein product is CASSLYTGANLETQYF.

This clonotype appeared many times. This rearrangement joins TRBV30 to TRBJ2-1; D perhaps matches TRBD1 (6 bases). CDR3 length: 15 residues. CDR1 is GTSNPN, CDR2 SVGIG, per germline (reference sequence). Between the trimmed V and J ends, which lost 4 bases and 3 bases, there was a span of 16 bases. The CDR3 protein is CAWNPQGTLYNEQFF. CDR3 DNA: TGTGCCTGGAACCCGCAGGGGACCCTCTACAATGAGCAGTTCTTC.

In this sample, this clonotype turned up many times. The chain is built from TRBV7-3 and TRBJ2-1, with 7 positions matching TRBD2. CDR1 SGHTA and CDR2 FQGTGA come from the germline V gene. The trim removed 5 bases at V and 9 bases at J, leaving 13 bases unmatched. This CDR3 is built from 15 residues. CDR3 DNA sequence: TGTGCCAGCAGCCGGGGGGACCTGGGTCATAGTGAGCAGTTCTTC. This translates into CASSRGDLGHSEQFF. The entire variable domain, with the rest obtained from reference TRBV7-3 and TRBJ2-1, is as follows: GAGVSQTPSNKVTEKGKYVELRCDPISGHTALYWYRQSLGQGPEFLIYFQGTGAADDSGLPNDRFFAVRPEGSVSTLKIQRTERGDSAVYLCASSRGDLGHSEQFFGPGTRLTVL.

The V gene is TRBV7-3, the J gene TRBJ1-6, with unresolved D. The CDR3 extends over 15 amino acids. The ends were cut back, 2 bases at V and 6 bases at J, with 11 bases in the middle. Germline V gene lookup returns CDR1 SGHTA and CDR2 FQGTGA. The CDR3 spells CASSLVAGINSPLHF. CDR3 nucleotides: TGTGCCAGCAGCTTAGTCGCCGGCATTAATTCACCCCTCCACTTT.